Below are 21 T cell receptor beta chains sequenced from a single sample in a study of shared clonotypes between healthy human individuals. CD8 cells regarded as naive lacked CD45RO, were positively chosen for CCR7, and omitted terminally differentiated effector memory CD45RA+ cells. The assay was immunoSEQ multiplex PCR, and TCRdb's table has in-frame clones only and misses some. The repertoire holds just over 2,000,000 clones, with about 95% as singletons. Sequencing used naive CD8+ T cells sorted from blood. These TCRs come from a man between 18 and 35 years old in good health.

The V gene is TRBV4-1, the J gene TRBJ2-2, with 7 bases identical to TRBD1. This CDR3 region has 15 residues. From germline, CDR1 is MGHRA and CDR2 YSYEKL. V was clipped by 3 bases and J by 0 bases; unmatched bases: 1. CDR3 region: CASSQTGTNTGELFF. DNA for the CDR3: TGCGCCAGCAGCCAGACAGGGACGAACACCGGGGAGCTGTTTTTT.

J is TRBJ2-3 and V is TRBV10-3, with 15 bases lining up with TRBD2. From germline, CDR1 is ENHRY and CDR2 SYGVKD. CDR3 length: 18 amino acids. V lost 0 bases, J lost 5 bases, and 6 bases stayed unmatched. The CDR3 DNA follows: TGTGCCATCAGTGAGTCGAGGACTAGCGGGAGGGCCCAAGATACGCAGTATTTT. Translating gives CAISESRTSGRAQDTQYF.

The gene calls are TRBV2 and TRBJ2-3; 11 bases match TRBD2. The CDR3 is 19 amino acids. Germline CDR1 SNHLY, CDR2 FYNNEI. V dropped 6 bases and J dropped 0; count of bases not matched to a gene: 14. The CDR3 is CASRSGRLAGGGSTDTQYF. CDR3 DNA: TGTGCCAGCAGGAGCGGGAGGCTAGCGGGAGGAGGAAGCACAGATACGCAGTATTTT. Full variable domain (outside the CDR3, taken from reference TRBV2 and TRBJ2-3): EPEVTQTPSHQVTQMGQEVILRCVPISNHLYFYWYRQILGQKVEFLVSFYNNEISEKSEIFDDQFSVERPDGSNFTLKIRSTKLEDSAMYFCASRSGRLAGGGSTDTQYFGPGTRLTVL.

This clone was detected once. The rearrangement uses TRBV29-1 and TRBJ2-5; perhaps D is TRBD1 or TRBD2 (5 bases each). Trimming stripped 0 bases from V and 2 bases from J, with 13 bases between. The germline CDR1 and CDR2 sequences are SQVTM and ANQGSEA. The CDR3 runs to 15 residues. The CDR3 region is CSVEERGEPQETQYF. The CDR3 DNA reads TGCAGCGTTGAAGAACGAGGGGAGCCGCAAGAGACCCAGTACTTC.

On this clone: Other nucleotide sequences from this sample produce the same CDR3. CDR3 sequence: CASSLFGEQYF. In DNA, the CDR3 is TGTGCCAGCAGCTTGTTTGGGGAGCAGTACTTC. J is TRBJ2-7 and V is TRBV5-6; D is uncertain. The CDR3 spans 11 residues. V dropped 1 base and J dropped 7 bases, with 6 bases sitting between them. CDR1 is SGHDT and CDR2 is YYEEEE in the germline V gene.

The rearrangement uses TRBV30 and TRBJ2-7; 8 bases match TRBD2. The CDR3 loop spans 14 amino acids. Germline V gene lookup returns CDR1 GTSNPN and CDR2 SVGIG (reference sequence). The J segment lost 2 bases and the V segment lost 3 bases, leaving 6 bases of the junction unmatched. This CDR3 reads CAWSAGGGPYEQYF. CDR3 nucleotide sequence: TGTGCCTGGAGCGCGGGCGGGGGGCCCTACGAGCAGTACTTC.

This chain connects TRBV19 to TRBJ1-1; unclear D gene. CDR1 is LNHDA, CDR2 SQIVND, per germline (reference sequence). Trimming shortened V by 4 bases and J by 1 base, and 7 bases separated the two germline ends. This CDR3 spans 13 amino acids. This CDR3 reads CASSNTPNTEAFF. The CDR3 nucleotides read TGTGCCAGTAGTAATACACCGAACACTGAAGCTTTCTTT.

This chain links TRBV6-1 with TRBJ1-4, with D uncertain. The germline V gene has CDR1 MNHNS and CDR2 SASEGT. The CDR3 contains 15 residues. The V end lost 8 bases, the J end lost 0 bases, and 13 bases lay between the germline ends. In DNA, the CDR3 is TGTGCCAGCTCTATCGGTGGGTCAACTAATGAAAAACTGTTTTTT. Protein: CASSIGGSTNEKLFF.

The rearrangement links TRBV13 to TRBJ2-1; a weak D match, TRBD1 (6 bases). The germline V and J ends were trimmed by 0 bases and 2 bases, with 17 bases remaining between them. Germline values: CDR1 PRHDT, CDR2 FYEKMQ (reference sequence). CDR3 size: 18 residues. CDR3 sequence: CASSLGLRQVGPYNEQFF. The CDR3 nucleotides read TGTGCCAGCAGCTTAGGCCTACGACAGGTTGGGCCCTACAATGAGCAGTTCTTC.

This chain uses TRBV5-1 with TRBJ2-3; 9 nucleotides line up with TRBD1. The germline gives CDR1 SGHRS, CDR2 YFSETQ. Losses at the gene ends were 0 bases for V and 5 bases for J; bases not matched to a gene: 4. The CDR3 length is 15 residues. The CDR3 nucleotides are TGCGCCAGCAGCTTGGACAGGGGGCCCGAAGATACGCAGTATTTT. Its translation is CASSLDRGPEDTQYF.

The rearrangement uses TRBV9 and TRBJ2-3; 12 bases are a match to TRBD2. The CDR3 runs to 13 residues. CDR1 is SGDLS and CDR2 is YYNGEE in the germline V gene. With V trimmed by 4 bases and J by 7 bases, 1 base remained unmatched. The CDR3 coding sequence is TGTGCCAGCAGCACTAGCGGGAGGTATACGCAGTATTTT. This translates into CASSTSGRYTQYF.

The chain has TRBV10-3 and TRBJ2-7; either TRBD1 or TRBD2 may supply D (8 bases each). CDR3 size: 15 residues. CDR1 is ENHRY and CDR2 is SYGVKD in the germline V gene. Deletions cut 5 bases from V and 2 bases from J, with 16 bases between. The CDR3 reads CAISLAGQVAYEQYF. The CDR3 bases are TGTGCCATCAGTTTAGCGGGACAGGTGGCCTACGAGCAGTACTTC.

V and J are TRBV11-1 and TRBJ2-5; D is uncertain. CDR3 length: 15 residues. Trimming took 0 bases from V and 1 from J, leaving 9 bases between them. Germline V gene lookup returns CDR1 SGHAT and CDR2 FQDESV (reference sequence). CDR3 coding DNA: TGTGCCAGCAGCTTAGCGTACAACACCCAAGAGACCCAGTACTTC. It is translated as CASSLAYNTQETQYF. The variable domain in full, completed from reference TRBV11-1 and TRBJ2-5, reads EAEVAQSPRYKITEKSQAVAFWCDPISGHATLYWYRQILGQGPELLVQFQDESVVDDSQLPKDRFSAERLKGVDSTLKIQPAELGDSAMYLCASSLAYNTQETQYFGPGTRLLVL.

Here the CDR3 DNA reads TGTGCCAGCAGTGAGCTACACCAGGGTTTCAATGAGCAGTTCTTC. The encoded protein is CASSELHQGFNEQFF. The chain recombines TRBV28 with TRBJ2-1; tentatively, D is TRBD1 (5 bases). The germline V and J ends were trimmed by 5 bases and 6 bases, with 17 bases remaining between them. Germline V lookup: CDR1 MDHEN, CDR2 SYDVKM. The CDR3 is made up of 15 amino acids.

This CDR3 reads CASSLEVRQQTQYF. CDR3 nucleotide sequence: TGTGCCAGCAGCTTAGAGGTCAGGCAGCAGACCCAGTACTTC. This chain links TRBV7-9 with TRBJ2-5; D is unresolved. Germline CDR1 SEHNR, CDR2 FQNEAQ (reference sequence). V lost 1 base and J lost 6, with 12 bases in between. The CDR3 runs 14 residues.

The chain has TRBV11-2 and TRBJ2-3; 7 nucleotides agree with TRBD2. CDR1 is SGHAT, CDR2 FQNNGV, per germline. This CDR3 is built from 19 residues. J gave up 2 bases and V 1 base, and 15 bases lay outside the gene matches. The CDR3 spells CASSLARSLAGYITDTQYF. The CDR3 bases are TGTGCCAGCAGCTTAGCGAGGTCGTTAGCGGGTTACATCACAGATACGCAGTATTTT.

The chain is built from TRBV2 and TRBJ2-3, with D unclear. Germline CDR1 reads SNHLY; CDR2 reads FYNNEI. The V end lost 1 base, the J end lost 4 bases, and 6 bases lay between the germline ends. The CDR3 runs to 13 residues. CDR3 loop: CASSEGLADTQYF. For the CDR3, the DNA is TGTGCCAGCAGTGAAGGGCTCGCAGATACGCAGTATTTT.

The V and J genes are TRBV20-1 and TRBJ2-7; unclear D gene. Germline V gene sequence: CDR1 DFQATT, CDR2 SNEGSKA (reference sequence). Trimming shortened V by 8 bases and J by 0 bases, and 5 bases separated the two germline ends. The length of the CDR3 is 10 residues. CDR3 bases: TGCAGTACCCTCTCCTACGAGCAGTACTTC. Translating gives CSTLSYEQYF.

The CDR3 DNA is TGTGCCAGCAGCCAAGACAGGACGGGACCCCTGGGCACCGGGGAGCTGTTTTTT. It translates to CASSQDRTGPLGTGELFF. The chain joins TRBV4-2 to TRBJ2-2; D might be TRBD1 or TRBD2, each matching 5 bases. The CDR3 runs to 18 residues. Trimming removed 0 bases from V and 4 bases from J, with 18 bases in between. Germline V CDR1 and CDR2: LGHNA, YNFKEQ.

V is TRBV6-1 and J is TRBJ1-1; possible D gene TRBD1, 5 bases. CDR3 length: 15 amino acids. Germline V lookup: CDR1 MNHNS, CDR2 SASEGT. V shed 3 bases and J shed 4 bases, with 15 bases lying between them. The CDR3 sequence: CASSDAGWGGTEAFF. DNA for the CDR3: TGTGCCAGCAGTGACGCAGGGTGGGGAGGCACTGAAGCTTTCTTT.

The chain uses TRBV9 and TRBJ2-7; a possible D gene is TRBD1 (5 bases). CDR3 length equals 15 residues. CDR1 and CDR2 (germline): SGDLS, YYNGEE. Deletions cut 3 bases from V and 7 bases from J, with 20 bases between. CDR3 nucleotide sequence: TGTGCCAGCAGCGAATTATCAGGGTCCCTCGAAGAGCAGTACTTC. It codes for CASSELSGSLEEQYF.